This T cell receptor (beta chain) emerged from a study of sequential checkpoint blockade in melanoma. About the study: About 90 pretreatment tumor DNA samples were TCRβ immunosequenced.

The treatment was: randomized to nivolumab then ipilimumab (arm A) or the reverse (arm B). Measured with immunoSEQ multiplex PCR; TCRdb has only the in-frame clones, and not every one. In the table there are some 10,000 clones, about 25% of which are singletons. Germline V gene data show CDR1 as MNHGY and CDR2 as SAAAGT. The CDR3 length is 15 residues. V lost 5 bases and J lost 0, with 11 bases in between. The chain recombines TRBV6-8 with TRBJ1-5; no definite D call. The sample was tumor tissue (inferred from file names), taken from a patient given nivolumab and ipilimumab in sequence. This clonotype was obtained from a human donor with melanoma. The CDR3 loop reads CASSRTSYSNQPQHF. In DNA form, the CDR3 reads TGTGCCAGCAGTAGGACTTCATATAGCAATCAGCCCCAGCATTTT.